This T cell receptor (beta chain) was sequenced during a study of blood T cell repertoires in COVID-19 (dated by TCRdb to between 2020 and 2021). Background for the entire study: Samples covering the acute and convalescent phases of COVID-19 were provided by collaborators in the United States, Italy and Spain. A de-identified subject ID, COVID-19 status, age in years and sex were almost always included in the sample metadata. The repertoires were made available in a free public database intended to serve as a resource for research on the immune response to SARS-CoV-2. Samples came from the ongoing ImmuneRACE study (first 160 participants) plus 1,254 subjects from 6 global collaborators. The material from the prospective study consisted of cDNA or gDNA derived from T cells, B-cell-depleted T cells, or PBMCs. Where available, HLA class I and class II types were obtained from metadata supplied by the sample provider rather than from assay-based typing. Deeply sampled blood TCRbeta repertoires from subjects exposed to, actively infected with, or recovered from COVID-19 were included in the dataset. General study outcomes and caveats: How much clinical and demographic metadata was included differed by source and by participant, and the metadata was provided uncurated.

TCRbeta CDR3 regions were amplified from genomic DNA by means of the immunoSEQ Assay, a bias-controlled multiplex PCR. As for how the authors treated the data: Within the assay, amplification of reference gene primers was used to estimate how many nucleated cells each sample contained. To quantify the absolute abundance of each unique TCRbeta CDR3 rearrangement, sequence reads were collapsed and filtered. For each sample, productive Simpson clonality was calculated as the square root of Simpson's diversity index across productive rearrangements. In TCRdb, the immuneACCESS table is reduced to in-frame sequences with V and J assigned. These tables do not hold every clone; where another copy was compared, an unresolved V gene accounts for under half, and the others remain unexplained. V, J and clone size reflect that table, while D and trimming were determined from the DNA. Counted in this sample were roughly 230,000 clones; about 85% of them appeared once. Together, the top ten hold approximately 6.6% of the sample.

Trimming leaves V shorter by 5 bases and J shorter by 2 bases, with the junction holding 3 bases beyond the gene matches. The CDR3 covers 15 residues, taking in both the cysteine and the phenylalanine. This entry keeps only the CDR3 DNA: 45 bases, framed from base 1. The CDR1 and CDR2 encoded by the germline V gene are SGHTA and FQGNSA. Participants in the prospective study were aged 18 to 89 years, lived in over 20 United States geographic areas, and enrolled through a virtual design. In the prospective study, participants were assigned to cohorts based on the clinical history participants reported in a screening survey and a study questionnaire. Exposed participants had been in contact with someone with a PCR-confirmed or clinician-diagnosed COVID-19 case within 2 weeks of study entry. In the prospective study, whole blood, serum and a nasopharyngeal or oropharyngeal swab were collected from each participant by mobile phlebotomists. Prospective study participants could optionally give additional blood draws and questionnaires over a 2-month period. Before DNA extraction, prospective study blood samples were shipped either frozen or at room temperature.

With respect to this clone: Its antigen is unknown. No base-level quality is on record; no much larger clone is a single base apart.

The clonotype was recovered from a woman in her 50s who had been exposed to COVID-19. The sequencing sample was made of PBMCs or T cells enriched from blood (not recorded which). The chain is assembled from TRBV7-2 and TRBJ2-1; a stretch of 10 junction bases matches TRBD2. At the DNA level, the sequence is TGTGCCAGCAGCCTCCTAGCGGGGGCCTACAATGAGCAGTTCTTC. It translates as CASSLLAGAYNEQFF.